The rows below give T cell receptor beta chains drawn from one sample of a study of cytomegalovirus exposure and HLA in healthy donors. Sequenced by immunoSEQ multiplex PCR; TCRdb stores in-frame clones only, minus some. The table lists around 150,000 clones, 76% of them singletons, with approximately 3.4% in the top ten. Material for sequencing was PBMCs. The receptors here all came from a man aged 40-55 years in good health and CMV-seronegative. CDR3s include the opening cysteine and the closing phenylalanine or tryptophan. The order of the fields is CDR3 length, V gene, J gene, D gene, CDR3 protein, CDR3 DNA. The D gene is left open where the match is weak.

>15|TRBV7-7|TRBJ2-3|TRBD2
CASSFGLAGEDTQYF
TGTGCCAGCAGCTTCGGACTAGCGGGAGAAGATACGCAGTATTTT
>15|TRBV14|TRBJ1-2|-
CASSQEVRGSDGYTF
TGTGCCAGCAGCCAAGAAGTCAGGGGTTCAGATGGCTACACCTTC
>16|TRBV11-2|TRBJ2-7|-
CASSINFPGVSYEQYF
TGTGCCAGCAGCATAAACTTTCCCGGGGTCTCCTACGAGCAGTACTTC
>15|TRBV4-3|TRBJ1-2|-
CASSQDLGQRYGYTF
TGCGCCAGCAGCCAAGATTTAGGACAGCGCTATGGCTACACCTTC
>14|TRBV5-1|TRBJ1-4|-
CASSPDSTNEKLFF
TGCGCCAGCAGCCCGGACAGTACTAATGAAAAACTGTTTTTT
>13|TRBV18|TRBJ1-5|TRBD1
CASSPTGDQPQHF
TGTGCCAGCTCACCGACAGGGGATCAGCCCCAGCATTTT
>12|TRBV7-9|TRBJ1-5|-
CASSLRDQPQHF
TGTGCCAGCAGTCTCAGGGATCAGCCCCAGCATTTT
>14|TRBV28|TRBJ1-1|TRBD1
CATADRAMNTEAFF
TGTGCCACCGCTGACAGGGCAATGAACACTGAAGCTTTCTTT
>17|TRBV4-3|TRBJ1-5|TRBD1
CASSQGGQGLVNQPQHF
TGCGCCAGCAGCCAAGGGGGACAGGGATTAGTAAATCAGCCCCAGCATTTT
>14|TRBV18|TRBJ2-7|TRBD1
CASSPGQGSYEQYF
TGTGCCAGCTCACCCGGACAGGGCTCCTACGAGCAGTACTTC